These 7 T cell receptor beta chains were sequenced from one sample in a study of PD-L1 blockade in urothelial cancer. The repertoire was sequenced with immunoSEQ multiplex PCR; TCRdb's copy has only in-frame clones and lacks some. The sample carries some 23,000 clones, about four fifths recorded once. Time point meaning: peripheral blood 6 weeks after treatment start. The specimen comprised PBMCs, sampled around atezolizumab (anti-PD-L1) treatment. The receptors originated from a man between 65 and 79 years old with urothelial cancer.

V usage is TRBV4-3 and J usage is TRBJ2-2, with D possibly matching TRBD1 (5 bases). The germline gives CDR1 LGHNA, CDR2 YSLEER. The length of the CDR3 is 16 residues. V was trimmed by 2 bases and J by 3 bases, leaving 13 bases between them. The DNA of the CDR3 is TGCGCCAGCAGCCAATTTACGACAGAGTACACCGGGGAGCTGTTTTTT. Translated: CASSQFTTEYTGELFF.

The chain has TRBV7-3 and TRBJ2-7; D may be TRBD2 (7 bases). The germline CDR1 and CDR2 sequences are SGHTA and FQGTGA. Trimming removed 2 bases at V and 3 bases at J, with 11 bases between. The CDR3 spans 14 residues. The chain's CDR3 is CASSLQGGGYEQYF. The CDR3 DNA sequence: TGTGCCAGCAGCTTACAGGGAGGGGGCTACGAGCAGTACTTC. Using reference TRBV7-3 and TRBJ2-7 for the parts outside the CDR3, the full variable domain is GAGVSQTPSNKVTEKGKYVELRCDPISGHTALYWYRQSLGQGPEFLIYFQGTGAADDSGLPNDRFFAVRPEGSVSTLKIQRTERGDSAVYLCASSLQGGGYEQYFGPGTRLTVT.

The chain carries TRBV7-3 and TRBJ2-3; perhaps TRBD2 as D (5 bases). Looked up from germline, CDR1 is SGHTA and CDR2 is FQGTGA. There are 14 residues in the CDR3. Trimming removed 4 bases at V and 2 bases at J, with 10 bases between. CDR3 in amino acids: CASSSGGATDTQYF. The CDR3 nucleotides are TGTGCCAGCAGCTCCGGAGGTGCCACAGATACGCAGTATTTT.

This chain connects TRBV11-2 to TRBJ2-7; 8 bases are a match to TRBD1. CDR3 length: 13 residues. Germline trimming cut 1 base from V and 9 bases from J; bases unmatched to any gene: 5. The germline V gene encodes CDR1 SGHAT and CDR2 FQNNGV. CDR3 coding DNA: TGTGCCAGCAGCTTAGGTTACAGGGGGACGCAGTACTTC. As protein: CASSLGYRGTQYF.

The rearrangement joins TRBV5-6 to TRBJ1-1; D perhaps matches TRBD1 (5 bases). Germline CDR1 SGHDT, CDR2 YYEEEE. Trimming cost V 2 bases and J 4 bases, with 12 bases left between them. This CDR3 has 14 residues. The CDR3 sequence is CASSFVGGFTEAFF. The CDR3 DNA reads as TGTGCCAGCAGCTTTGTCGGGGGATTCACTGAAGCTTTCTTT.

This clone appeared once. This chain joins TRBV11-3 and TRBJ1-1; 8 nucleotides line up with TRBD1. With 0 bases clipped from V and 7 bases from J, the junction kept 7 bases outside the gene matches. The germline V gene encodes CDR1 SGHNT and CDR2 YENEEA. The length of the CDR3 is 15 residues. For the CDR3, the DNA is TGTGCCAGCAGCTTAGACCTGGGCGGGACAGGTGAAGCTTTCTTT. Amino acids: CASSLDLGGTGEAFF.

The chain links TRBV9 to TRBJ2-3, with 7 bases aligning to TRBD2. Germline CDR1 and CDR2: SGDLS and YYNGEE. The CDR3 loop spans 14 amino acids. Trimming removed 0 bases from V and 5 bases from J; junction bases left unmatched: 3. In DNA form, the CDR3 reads TGTGCCAGCAGCGTAGAGCTAGCGGAAGATACGCAGTATTTT. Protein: CASSVELAEDTQYF.